This TCR beta chain is from a study of lymphopenia after photon versus proton radiotherapy (dated by TCRdb to the late 2010s). Broadly, across the study: In patients with gastrointestinal tumors who developed high-grade lymphopenia, the study compared the immunological effects of photon radiation therapy with those of proton radiation therapy. A cohort of under 25 patients with gastrointestinal tumors who received either photon or proton therapy and subsequently developed lymphopenia was included. The goal of the study was to characterize the differences between the two radiation modalities in how they affect the immune system.

Turning to this clone: Its target antigen remains unknown. Base qualities are not provided; no much larger clone lies one nucleotide away.

General findings and caveats noted by the study authors: After the lymphocyte count nadir, oligoclonal expansion, especially of CD8+ Temra cells, was observed in photon-treated repertoires, and the drop in diversity was driven by this expansion. The survival association was assessed only in patients who died, and better survival with proton therapy was presented by the authors as a possibility rather than a demonstrated result. Across the cohort, an inverse correlation was found between a larger post-nadir drop in TCR diversity and overall survival time among patients who died. During treatment, patients who received proton therapy stayed relatively stable, whereas patients who received photon therapy lost naive T cells and TCR diversity and gained effector/memory populations.

Trimming removed 0 bases from V and 1 base from J, leaving 15 bases between the germline ends. CDR1 and CDR2, per the germline V gene, are SQVTM and ANQGSEA. Measured from the cysteine to the phenylalanine, the CDR3 is 16 residues long. The read is trimmed to its CDR3 DNA, 48 bases read in frame from base 1. The receptor library was made with the immunoSEQ multiplex PCR assay. T cell repertoires were profiled with deep sequencing of rearranged TCR beta loci together with multiparametric flow cytometry. Not all clones reach the TCRdb copy of this immuneACCESS table, which keeps in-frame sequences only. Checked studies attribute under half of the gap to unresolved V genes and leave the rest unexplained. This sample is represented by approximately 30,000 clones; 94% of them were singletons. Just over 0.7% of the sample rests with the top ten.

The source material was peripheral blood, sampled from a patient treated with photon-based radiotherapy. The rearranged chain carries TRBV29-1 and TRBJ1-1; a weak D assignment points to TRBD1 (5 bases agree). The sequence derives from a woman aged 50 to 60 with cholangiocarcinoma. The CDR3 sequence is CSVEDPPGLANTEAFF. In nucleotides, the sequence is TGCAGCGTTGAAGATCCTCCGGGACTCGCGAACACTGAAGCTTTCTTT.